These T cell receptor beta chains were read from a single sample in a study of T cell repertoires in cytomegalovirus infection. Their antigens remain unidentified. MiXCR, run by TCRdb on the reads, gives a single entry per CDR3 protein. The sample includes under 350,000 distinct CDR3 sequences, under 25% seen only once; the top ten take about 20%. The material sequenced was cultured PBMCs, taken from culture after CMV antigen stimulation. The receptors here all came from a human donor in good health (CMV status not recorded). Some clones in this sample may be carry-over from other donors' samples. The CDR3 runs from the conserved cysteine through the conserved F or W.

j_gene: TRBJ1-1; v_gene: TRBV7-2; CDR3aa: CASSLLGKETEAFF
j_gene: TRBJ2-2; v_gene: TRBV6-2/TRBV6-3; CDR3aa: CASSASDWTGELFF
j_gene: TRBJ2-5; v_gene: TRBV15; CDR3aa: CATSTAAYQETQYF
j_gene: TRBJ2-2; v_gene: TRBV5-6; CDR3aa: CASSFGTPGELFF
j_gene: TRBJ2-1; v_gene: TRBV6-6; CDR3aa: CASSGGPGGVWNEQFF
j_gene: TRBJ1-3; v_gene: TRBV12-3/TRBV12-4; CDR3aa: CASCGIRDTIYF
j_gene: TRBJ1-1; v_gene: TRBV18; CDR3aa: CASSPSGGPTGNTEAFF
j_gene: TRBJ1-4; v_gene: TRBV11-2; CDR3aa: CASSYGVGAGPNEKLFF
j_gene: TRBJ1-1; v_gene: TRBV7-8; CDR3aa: CASSSATGADTEAFF
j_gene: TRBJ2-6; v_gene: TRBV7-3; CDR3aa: CASSIVPGHLSFGANVLTF
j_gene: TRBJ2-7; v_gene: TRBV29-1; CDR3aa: CSVDGFGRDEQYF
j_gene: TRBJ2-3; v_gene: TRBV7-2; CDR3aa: CASSLAQGPGADTQYF
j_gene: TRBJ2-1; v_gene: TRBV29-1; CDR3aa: CSDLGRTSGINNEQFF
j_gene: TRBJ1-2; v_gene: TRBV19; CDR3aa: CASSSQGENGYTF
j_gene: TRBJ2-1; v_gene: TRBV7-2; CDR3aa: CASSLETGGGYNEQFF
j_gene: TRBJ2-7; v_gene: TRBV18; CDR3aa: CASSPTSGQYEQYF
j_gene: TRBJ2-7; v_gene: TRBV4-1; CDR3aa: CASSRRFGDSAYEQYF
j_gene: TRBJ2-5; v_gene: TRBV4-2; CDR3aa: CASSQAGTSGGRETQYF
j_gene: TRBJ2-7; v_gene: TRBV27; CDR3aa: CASRGQGDYEQYF
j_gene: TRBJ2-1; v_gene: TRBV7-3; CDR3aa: CASSTESYNEQFF
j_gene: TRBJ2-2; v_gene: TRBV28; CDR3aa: CASTRRATGELFF
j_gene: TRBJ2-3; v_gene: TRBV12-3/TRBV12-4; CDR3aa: CASKRGATDTQYF
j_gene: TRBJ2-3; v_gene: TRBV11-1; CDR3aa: CASSLEGSGTDTQYF
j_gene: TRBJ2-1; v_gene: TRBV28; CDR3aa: CAMGSGAGRAGGEQFF
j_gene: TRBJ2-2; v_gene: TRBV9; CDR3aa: CASSVTGPNTGELFF
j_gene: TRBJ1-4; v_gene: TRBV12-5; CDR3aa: CASGLGIGSNEKLFF
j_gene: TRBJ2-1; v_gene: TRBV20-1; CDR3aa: CSARHSTRNNEQFF
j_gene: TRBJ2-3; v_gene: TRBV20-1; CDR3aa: CSARKYSSPDTQYF
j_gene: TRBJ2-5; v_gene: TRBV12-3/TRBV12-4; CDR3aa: CASTLAGFLTQYF
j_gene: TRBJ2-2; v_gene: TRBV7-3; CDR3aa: CASTPGFGTGELFF
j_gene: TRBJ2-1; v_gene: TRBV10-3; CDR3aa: CAILPGGHNEQFF
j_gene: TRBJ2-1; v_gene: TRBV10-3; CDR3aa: CAIRSGTTLYNEQFF
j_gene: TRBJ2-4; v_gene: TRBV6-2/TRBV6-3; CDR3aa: CASSYQRVDIQYF
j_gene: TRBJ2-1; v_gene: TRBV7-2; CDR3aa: CASSFQDPTITSQFF
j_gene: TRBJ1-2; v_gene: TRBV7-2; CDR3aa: CASSSGQDYGYTF
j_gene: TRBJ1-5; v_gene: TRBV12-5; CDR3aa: CASGLRDRGNQPQHF
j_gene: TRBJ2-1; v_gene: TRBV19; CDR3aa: CASSITRTAAYYEQFF
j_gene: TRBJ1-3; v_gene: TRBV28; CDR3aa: CASGEGGPGNTIYF
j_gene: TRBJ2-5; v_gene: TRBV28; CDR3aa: CASSPRGLAKETQYF